What follows are 15 T cell receptor beta chains derived from one specimen sequenced in a study of blood T cell repertoires in COVID-19 (dated by TCRdb to between 2020 and 2021). Libraries came from the immunoSEQ multiplex PCR assay. The clones in this table, taken by TCRdb from immuneACCESS, are in-frame only. Not every clone is retained; where verified, under half of the shortfall comes from an unresolved V gene, and the cause of the rest is unknown. In all, the sample holds 350,000 to 500,000 clones, and more than 70% of those were seen once. Together, the top ten hold 1.2% to 1.5% of the sample. Sample: PBMCs or T cells enriched from blood (not recorded which). The source is a woman younger than 30 who had been exposed to COVID-19.

This clone was seen a single time. CDR3 amino acids: CASSLAAGENIQYF. The CDR3 region has the DNA TGTGCCAGCAGCTTGGCCGCAGGGGAAAACATTCAGTACTTC. This chain joins TRBV5-4 and TRBJ2-4; maybe TRBD1 (6 bases). This CDR3 spans 14 amino acids. V lost 0 bases and J lost 5, with 9 bases in between. Germline V gives CDR1 SGHNT, CDR2 YYREEE (reference sequence).

The gene calls are TRBV14 and TRBJ1-2; D not resolved. V gave up 4 bases and J gave up 5 bases, with 11 bases separating them. The germline gives CDR1 SGHDN, CDR2 FVKESK. The CDR3 is made up of 13 amino acids. CDR3 amino acids: CASSLPTGYGYTF. The CDR3 nucleotides read TGTGCCAGCAGCCTTCCTACGGGGTATGGCTACACCTTC.

The rearrangement joins TRBV3-1 (or the pseudogene TRBV3-2) to TRBJ2-1; D perhaps matches TRBD1 (6 bases). The germline CDR1 and CDR2 sequences are LGHDT and YNNKEL (reference sequence). The V end lost 4 bases, the J end lost 6 bases, and 34 bases lay between the germline ends. The CDR3 is 21 residues long. The CDR3 DNA reads TGTGCCAGCAGCCGACCTACAGGGAAGGAGCGAATCGTTTCCGGAATCAATGAGCAGTTCTTC. It yields the protein CASSRPTGKERIVSGINEQFF.

The gene calls are TRBV28 and TRBJ1-4, with 7 bases matching TRBD1. CDR3 length equals 14 residues. With 6 bases clipped from V and 7 bases from J, the junction kept 8 bases outside the gene matches. CDR1 is MDHEN and CDR2 is SYDVKM in the germline V gene. The CDR3 DNA reads TGTGCCAGCAGCTCTAGGGGGCCAGGTGAAAAACTGTTTTTT. This codes for CASSSRGPGEKLFF.

The chain employs TRBV11-2 and TRBJ1-3; 8 positions match TRBD1. Germline V gene sequence: CDR1 SGHAT, CDR2 FQNNGV. The CDR3 runs 14 residues. V shed 5 bases and J 4 bases; nucleotides not matched to a gene: 4. The CDR3 region has the DNA TGTGCCAGCAGCGCTGGACAGGGAGGAAACACCATATATTTT. Translating it yields CASSAGQGGNTIYF.

This clone was recorded only once. V is TRBV7-9 and J is TRBJ2-4; TRBD2 agrees at 8 bases. CDR3 length: 16 amino acids. Germline CDR1 and CDR2: SEHNR and FQNEAQ (reference sequence). The V segment lost 1 base and the J segment 5 bases; nucleotides outside the gene matches: 7. This CDR3 reads CASSLGPGGAQNIQYF. The CDR3 nucleotides are TGTGCCAGCAGCTTAGGCCCCGGGGGGGCCCAAAACATTCAGTACTTC.

V usage is TRBV7-9 and J usage is TRBJ1-2; tentative D call: TRBD1 (5 bases). The germline CDR1 and CDR2 sequences are SEHNR and FQNEAQ (reference sequence). The CDR3 length is 15 residues. V was cut by 5 bases and J by 4 bases, with 17 bases left in between. The chain's CDR3 is CASSRTTEMLYGYTF. In nucleotides, the CDR3 is TGTGCCAGCAGCCGGACGACAGAGATGCTCTATGGCTACACCTTC.

The chain couples TRBV19 to TRBJ2-7; a possible D gene is TRBD2 (6 bases). Germline lookup yields CDR1 LNHDA and CDR2 SQIVND (reference sequence). The CDR3 length is 11 residues. V was cut by 5 bases and J by 7 bases, with 9 bases left in between. CDR3 nucleotides: TGTGCCAGTAGTTTGGGGGGAGAGCAGTACTTC. It codes for CASSLGGEQYF.

The chain links TRBV2 to TRBJ2-6; D is uncertain. The CDR3 length is 16 residues. V was clipped by 5 bases and J by 0 bases, with 11 bases between them. The germline V gene encodes CDR1 SNHLY and CDR2 FYNNEI. CDR3 bases: TGTGCCAGCAGTTACGACAAGAGCTCTGGGGCCAACGTCCTGACTTTC. As protein: CASSYDKSSGANVLTF.

The chain joins TRBV18 to TRBJ1-4; no reliable D call. The CDR3 runs 15 residues. V was shortened by 6 bases and J by 3 bases, with 14 bases between the two germline ends. CDR1 and CDR2 (germline): KGHSH, LQKENI. In DNA form, the CDR3 reads TGTGCCAGCTCCCGGAATCAGGAATCTAATGAAAAACTGTTTTTT. The encoded protein is CASSRNQESNEKLFF.

This chain connects TRBV7-2 to TRBJ2-7, with D unclear. This CDR3 has 16 residues. Germline lookup yields CDR1 SGHTA and CDR2 FQGNSA. V dropped 8 bases and J dropped 3 bases, with 23 bases sitting between them. The CDR3 sequence: CASGLTTPRGLYEQYF. The DNA of the CDR3 is TGTGCCAGCGGATTGACCACGCCCCGCGGCCTCTACGAGCAGTACTTC. Based on the CDR3 plus reference TRBV7-2 and TRBJ2-7, the full variable domain is GAGVSQSPSNKVTEKGKDVELRCDPISGHTALYWYRQSLGQGLEFLIYFQGNSAPDKSGLPSDRFSAERTGGSVSTLTIQRTQQEDSAVYLCASGLTTPRGLYEQYFGPGTRLTVT.

The sample holds one count of this clone. This sequence joins TRBV7-2 and TRBJ1-2; 7 nucleotides match TRBD1. The CDR3 has 15 residues. With 5 bases clipped from V and 5 bases from J, the junction kept 11 bases outside the gene matches. CDR1 and CDR2 (germline): SGHTA, FQGNSA. CDR3 sequence: CASSPRSGTEYGYTF. Written as DNA, the CDR3 is TGTGCCAGCAGCCCCAGAAGTGGGACAGAATATGGCTACACCTTC.

The V gene is TRBV19, the J gene TRBJ2-1; 9 bases map to TRBD2. This CDR3 is 15 amino acids long. Germline lookup yields CDR1 LNHDA and CDR2 SQIVND (reference sequence). Germline trimming cut 7 bases from V and 7 bases from J; bases unmatched to any gene: 11. In DNA, the CDR3 is TGTGCCAGTAATTTCGGCGGGGGGGCGATAAATGAGCAGTTCTTC. Protein sequence: CASNFGGGAINEQFF.

This clone was counted once. CDR3 region: CASSKRTRMGREQYF. In nucleotides, the CDR3 is TGTGCCAGCAGCAAGCGCACTAGGATGGGCCGCGAGCAGTACTTC. This sequence joins TRBV21-1 and TRBJ2-7; the tabulated D call, TRBD2, remains unverified against the DNA. TRBV21-1 is recorded as a pseudogene. CDR3 length: 15 residues.

This clone was found once. A read error may produce the germline difference seen at one junction end. The chain's CDR3 is CASSQDSIDTQYF. The CDR3 DNA sequence: TGTGCCAGCAGCCAAGATAGCATAGATACGCAGTATTTT. The V call is TRBV4-2, the J call TRBJ2-3; no firm D call. The length of the CDR3 is 13 residues. From germline, CDR1 is LGHNA and CDR2 YNFKEQ.